A selection of T cell receptor beta chains follows, all from one sample in a study of cytomegalovirus exposure and HLA in healthy donors. The assay was immunoSEQ multiplex PCR, and TCRdb's table has in-frame clones only and misses some. Of approximately 160,000 clones detected, around 80% appear once; the ten largest clones hold around 4.1%. The specimen sequenced was PBMCs. The receptors come from a woman aged 50 to 60 in good health and CMV-seropositive. The CDR3 runs from the conserved cysteine through the conserved F or W. D genes are given only for firm matches. Clone size appears in some rows only: once, few, many, or a class for an expanded clone.

abundance: .; d_gene: TRBD1; len: 17; j_gene: TRBJ2-1; v_gene: TRBV5-1; CDR3nt: TGCGCCAGCAGCACATTTTATCGGGACAGGGGTGGCAATGAGCAGTTCTTC; CDR3aa: CASSTFYRDRGGNEQFF
abundance: .; d_gene: TRBD1; len: 15; j_gene: TRBJ1-1; v_gene: TRBV5-4; CDR3nt: TGTGCCAGCAGCTTGTTCTCGGGACAGTTTTCTGAAGCTTTCTTT; CDR3aa: CASSLFSGQFSEAFF
abundance: .; d_gene: TRBD2; len: 16; j_gene: TRBJ2-7; v_gene: TRBV9; CDR3nt: TGTGCCAGCAGCGTGGACGTACTAGCGGGAGGAAACGAGCAGTACTTC; CDR3aa: CASSVDVLAGGNEQYF
abundance: .; d_gene: TRBD1; len: 15; j_gene: TRBJ2-7; v_gene: TRBV6-1; CDR3nt: TGTGCCAGCAGTGCTCGAGGACAGGATCCCTACGAGCAGTACTTC; CDR3aa: CASSARGQDPYEQYF
abundance: .; d_gene: .; len: 16; j_gene: TRBJ1-1; v_gene: TRBV6-5; CDR3nt: TGTGCCAGCAGTTACCCCCCCGGGAGAGTGAACACTGAAGCTTTCTTT; CDR3aa: CASSYPPGRVNTEAFF
abundance: .; d_gene: .; len: 14; j_gene: TRBJ1-2; v_gene: TRBV28; CDR3nt: TGTGCCAGCAGTTTACCCTCAGGGATCTATGGCTACACCTTC; CDR3aa: CASSLPSGIYGYTF
abundance: once; d_gene: .; len: 14; j_gene: TRBJ1-2; v_gene: TRBV19; CDR3nt: TGTGCCAGTAGTATCCGCCCCCAGAACTATGGCTACACCTTC; CDR3aa: CASSIRPQNYGYTF
abundance: .; d_gene: TRBD2; len: 13; j_gene: TRBJ2-1; v_gene: TRBV7-8; CDR3nt: TGTGCCAGCAGCCGGGAGGGCCGAAATGAGCAGTTCTTC; CDR3aa: CASSREGRNEQFF
abundance: .; d_gene: .; len: 15; j_gene: TRBJ1-3; v_gene: TRBV19; CDR3nt: TGTGCCAGTAGTATTGGCGGCCGCTCTGGAAACACCATATATTTT; CDR3aa: CASSIGGRSGNTIYF
abundance: .; d_gene: TRBD1; len: 17; j_gene: TRBJ1-4; v_gene: TRBV11-2; CDR3nt: TGTGCCAGCAGCCCCAGACAGGGCTCTGCAACTAATGAAAAACTGTTTTTT; CDR3aa: CASSPRQGSATNEKLFF
abundance: .; d_gene: .; len: 14; j_gene: TRBJ1-5; v_gene: TRBV2; CDR3nt: TGTGCCAGCCAACAGGGTTTTAGCAATCAGCCCCAGCATTTT; CDR3aa: CASQQGFSNQPQHF
abundance: .; d_gene: TRBD1; len: 15; j_gene: TRBJ2-5; v_gene: TRBV7-9; CDR3nt: TGTGCCAGCAGCTTAAGGACAGGGCTCCAAGAGACCCAGTACTTC; CDR3aa: CASSLRTGLQETQYF
abundance: .; d_gene: .; len: 15; j_gene: TRBJ1-1; v_gene: TRBV27; CDR3nt: TGTGCCAGCAGTCTCAATCAGGGAATGAACACTGAAGCTTTCTTT; CDR3aa: CASSLNQGMNTEAFF
abundance: .; d_gene: .; len: 15; j_gene: TRBJ2-3; v_gene: TRBV10-3; CDR3nt: TGTGCCATCACCGAAGGCGGAGTCGGAACAGATACGCAGTATTTT; CDR3aa: CAITEGGVGTDTQYF
abundance: few; d_gene: .; len: 11; j_gene: TRBJ2-1; v_gene: TRBV5-5; CDR3nt: TGTGCCAGCAGCCGCGAGTATGAGCAGTTCTTC; CDR3aa: CASSREYEQFF
abundance: .; d_gene: .; len: 14; j_gene: TRBJ2-5; v_gene: TRBV7-8; CDR3nt: TGTGCCAGCAGCTTAGGGCAGGTCGGAGAGACCCAGTACTTC; CDR3aa: CASSLGQVGETQYF
abundance: once; d_gene: TRBD1; len: 17; j_gene: TRBJ1-1; v_gene: TRBV9; CDR3nt: TGTGCCAGCAGCCCCGGGACAGGGGTAGCGGGGAACACTGAAGCTTTCTTT; CDR3aa: CASSPGTGVAGNTEAFF
abundance: .; d_gene: .; len: 14; j_gene: TRBJ1-5; v_gene: TRBV28; CDR3nt: TGTGCCAGCAGTTTTTTAGCCCGTACTCAGCCCCAGCATTTT; CDR3aa: CASSFLARTQPQHF
abundance: .; d_gene: TRBD1; len: 13; j_gene: TRBJ1-3; v_gene: TRBV4-3; CDR3nt: TGCGCCAGCAGCCAAGTCTCGGGGACAGCCATATATTTT; CDR3aa: CASSQVSGTAIYF
abundance: .; d_gene: TRBD2; len: 14; j_gene: TRBJ2-3; v_gene: TRBV9; CDR3nt: TGTGCCAGCAGCCCCACAGCGGGGGGAGATACGCAGTATTTT; CDR3aa: CASSPTAGGDTQYF
abundance: .; d_gene: TRBD2; len: 16; j_gene: TRBJ2-5; v_gene: TRBV6-1; CDR3nt: TGTGCCAGCAGTGTGAGCGGGGGGTCGACGGGAGAGACCCAGTACTTC; CDR3aa: CASSVSGGSTGETQYF
abundance: .; d_gene: TRBD1; len: 14; j_gene: TRBJ1-1; v_gene: TRBV18; CDR3nt: TGTGCCAGCTCAGGACAGGGTGGGGTCACTGAAGCTTTCTTT; CDR3aa: CASSGQGGVTEAFF
abundance: .; d_gene: .; len: 11; j_gene: TRBJ2-1; v_gene: TRBV7-9; CDR3nt: TGTGCCAGCAGCTTACAGGCAGAGCAGTTCTTC; CDR3aa: CASSLQAEQFF
abundance: .; d_gene: .; len: 15; j_gene: TRBJ1-2; v_gene: TRBV7-3; CDR3nt: TGTGCCAGCAGCCCGGCGGGGGCCGGGCGGAATGGCTACACCTTC; CDR3aa: CASSPAGAGRNGYTF
abundance: .; d_gene: TRBD1; len: 11; j_gene: TRBJ2-7; v_gene: TRBV29-1; CDR3nt: TGCAGCGGGGGACAGACCTACGAGCAGTACTTC; CDR3aa: CSGGQTYEQYF
abundance: .; d_gene: .; len: 14; j_gene: TRBJ2-5; v_gene: TRBV5-1; CDR3nt: TGCGCCAGCAGCTGGTCAGGGTTGGAGGAGACCCAGTACTTC; CDR3aa: CASSWSGLEETQYF
abundance: few; d_gene: .; len: 15; j_gene: TRBJ2-3; v_gene: TRBV4-2; CDR3nt: TGTGCCAGCAGCCAAGATCCGGGTGGCACAGATACGCAGTATTTT; CDR3aa: CASSQDPGGTDTQYF
abundance: once; d_gene: .; len: 16; j_gene: TRBJ1-4; v_gene: TRBV7-2; CDR3nt: TGTGCCAGCAGCTTAGGGTGGCGACAGCCGAATGAAAGACTGTTTTTT; CDR3aa: CASSLGWRQPNERLFF
abundance: .; d_gene: TRBD1; len: 14; j_gene: TRBJ2-3; v_gene: TRBV7-6; CDR3nt: TGTGCCAGCAGCTCAGGGGGCAGGATAGATACGCAGTATTTT; CDR3aa: CASSSGGRIDTQYF
abundance: .; d_gene: TRBD1; len: 15; j_gene: TRBJ1-5; v_gene: TRBV5-1; CDR3nt: TGCGCCAGCAGAGTGACAGGGGATAGCAATCAGCCCCAGCATTTT; CDR3aa: CASRVTGDSNQPQHF
abundance: .; d_gene: .; len: 11; j_gene: TRBJ1-3; v_gene: TRBV7-9; CDR3nt: TGTGCCCCACTATCTGGAAACACCATATATTTT; CDR3aa: CAPLSGNTIYF
abundance: .; d_gene: TRBD1; len: 16; j_gene: TRBJ2-7; v_gene: TRBV6-5; CDR3nt: TGTGCCAGCAGTTACTCCGAGGACAGGGGCTCCTACGAGCAGTACTTC; CDR3aa: CASSYSEDRGSYEQYF
abundance: .; d_gene: TRBD2; len: 16; j_gene: TRBJ2-6; v_gene: TRBV28; CDR3nt: TGTGCCAGCAGTTTATTGGGAGGGGCTGGGGCCAACGTCCTAACTTTC; CDR3aa: CASSLLGGAGANVLTF
abundance: .; d_gene: TRBD2; len: 15; j_gene: TRBJ2-2; v_gene: TRBV19; CDR3nt: TGTGCCAGTAGTACTCCGCGGGGGATCGCCGGGGAGCTGTTTTTT; CDR3aa: CASSTPRGIAGELFF
abundance: .; d_gene: .; len: 14; j_gene: TRBJ1-2; v_gene: TRBV18; CDR3nt: TGTGCCAGCTCACCGAGACAGGCTAACTATGGCTACACCTTC; CDR3aa: CASSPRQANYGYTF
abundance: once; d_gene: .; len: 13; j_gene: TRBJ1-2; v_gene: TRBV19; CDR3nt: TGTGCCAGTAGTATTACCGCAGGCTATGGCTACACCTTC; CDR3aa: CASSITAGYGYTF
abundance: once; d_gene: .; len: 16; j_gene: TRBJ2-1; v_gene: TRBV11-2; CDR3nt: TGTGCCAGCAGCTTAGTCGGCGGGGTGTTATACAATGAGCAGTTCTTC; CDR3aa: CASSLVGGVLYNEQFF
abundance: .; d_gene: .; len: 18; j_gene: TRBJ1-6; v_gene: TRBV9; CDR3nt: TGTGCCAGCAGCGTAGGGTCCCCCGGGGGCTCCTATAATTCACCCCTCCACTTT; CDR3aa: CASSVGSPGGSYNSPLHF
abundance: .; d_gene: .; len: 13; j_gene: TRBJ2-2; v_gene: TRBV27; CDR3nt: TGTGCCAGCAAAACTCGAGGAGCCGGGGAGCTGTTTTTT; CDR3aa: CASKTRGAGELFF
abundance: .; d_gene: .; len: 15; j_gene: TRBJ1-3; v_gene: TRBV4-1; CDR3nt: TGCGCCAGCAGACAAGAAATCACAGAGCTAAACACCATATATTTT; CDR3aa: CASRQEITELNTIYF
abundance: .; d_gene: TRBD1; len: 15; j_gene: TRBJ2-1; v_gene: TRBV29-1; CDR3nt: TGCAGCGACGGATCAGGGGGTAGCTCCTACAATGAGCAGTTCTTC; CDR3aa: CSDGSGGSSYNEQFF